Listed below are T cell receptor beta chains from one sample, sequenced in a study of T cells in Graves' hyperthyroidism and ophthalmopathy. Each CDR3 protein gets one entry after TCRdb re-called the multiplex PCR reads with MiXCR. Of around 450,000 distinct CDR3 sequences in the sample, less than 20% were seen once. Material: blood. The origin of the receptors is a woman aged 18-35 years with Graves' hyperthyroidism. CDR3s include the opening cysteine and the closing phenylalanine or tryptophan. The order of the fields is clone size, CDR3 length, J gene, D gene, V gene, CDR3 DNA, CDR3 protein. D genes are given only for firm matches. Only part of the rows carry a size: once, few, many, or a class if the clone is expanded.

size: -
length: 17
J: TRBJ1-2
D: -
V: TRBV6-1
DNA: TGTGCCAGCACCTTTTCACAGGGCAGATCCGCTAACTATGGCTACACCTTC
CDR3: CASTFSQGRSANYGYTF

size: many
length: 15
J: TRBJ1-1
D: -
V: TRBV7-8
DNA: TGTGCCAGCAGCTTAGGGATTACCTTGAACACTGAAGCTTTCTTT
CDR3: CASSLGITLNTEAFF

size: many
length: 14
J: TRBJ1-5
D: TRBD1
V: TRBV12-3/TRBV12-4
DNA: TGTGCCAGCACGCAGGGGGGGGGCTATCAGCCCCAGCATTTT
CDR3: CASTQGGGYQPQHF

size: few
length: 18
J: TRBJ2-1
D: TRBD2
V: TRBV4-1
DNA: TGCGCCAGCAGCCTTTGGACTAGCGGGAGAGATTCCTACAATGAGCAGTTCTTC
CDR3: CASSLWTSGRDSYNEQFF

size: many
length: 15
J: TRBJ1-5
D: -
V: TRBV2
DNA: TGTGCCAGCAGTGCAGGGGTGGGAAGCAATCAGCCCCAGCATTTT
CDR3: CASSAGVGSNQPQHF

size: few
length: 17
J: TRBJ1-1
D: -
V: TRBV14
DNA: TGTGCCAGCAGCCAAGATAGGGACCGGGGCTTATGGACTGAAGCTTTCTTT
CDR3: CASSQDRDRGLWTEAFF

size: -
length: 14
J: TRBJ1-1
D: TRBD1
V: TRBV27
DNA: TGTGCCAGCAGTCCAAACTCAGGGACAGGGAAAGCTTTCTTT
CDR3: CASSPNSGTGKAFF

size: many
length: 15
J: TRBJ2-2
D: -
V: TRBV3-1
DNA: TGTGCCAGCAGCCGAGGGATCGGGAACACCGGGGAGCTGTTTTTT
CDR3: CASSRGIGNTGELFF

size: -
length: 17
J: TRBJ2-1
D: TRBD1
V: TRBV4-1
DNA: TGCGCCAGCAGCCAAGATCCTGCAGGGGGCTTGAACAATGAGCAGTTCTTC
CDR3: CASSQDPAGGLNNEQFF

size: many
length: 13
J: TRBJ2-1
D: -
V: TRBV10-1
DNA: TGCGCCAGCAGTGAGTCCCCGGCTAGCGCGCAGTTCTTC
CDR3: CASSESPASAQFF

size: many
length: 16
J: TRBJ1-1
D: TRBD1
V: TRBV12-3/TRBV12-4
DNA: TGTGCCAGCAGTTATGGGAGGCCGGACAGGGGGCGGCAAGCTTTCTTT
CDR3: CASSYGRPDRGRQAFF

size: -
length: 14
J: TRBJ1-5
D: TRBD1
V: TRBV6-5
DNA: TGTGCCAGCAGGTACAGACAGGGAAATCAGCCCCAGCATTTT
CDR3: CASRYRQGNQPQHF

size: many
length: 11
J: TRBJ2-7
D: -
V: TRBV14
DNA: TGTGCCAGCAGCCAAGAGGGTGAGCAGTACTTC
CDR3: CASSQEGEQYF

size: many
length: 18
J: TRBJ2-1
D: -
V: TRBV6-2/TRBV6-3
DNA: TGTGCCAGCAGTTACCTCCGGACTGGAAGGTCGGTGTACAATGAGCAGTTCTTC
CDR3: CASSYLRTGRSVYNEQFF

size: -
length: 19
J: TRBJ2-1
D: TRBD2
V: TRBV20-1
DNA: TGCAGTGCTTCGAAAAGAGGGACTAGCGGGAGGGCCAGAACGAATGAGCAGTTCTTC
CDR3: CSASKRGTSGRARTNEQFF

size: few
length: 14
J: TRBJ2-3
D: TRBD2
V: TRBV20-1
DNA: TGCAGTGCTTTAAAGCGGGAGGAAGGAGATACGCAGTATTTT
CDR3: CSALKREEGDTQYF

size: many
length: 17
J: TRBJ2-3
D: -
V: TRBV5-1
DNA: TGCGCCAGCAGCTTGGGTGGAGTACCCCTTAGCACAGATACGCAGTATTTT
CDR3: CASSLGGVPLSTDTQYF

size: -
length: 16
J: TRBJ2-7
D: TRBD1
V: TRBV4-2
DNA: TGTGCCAGCAGCCAAGCCGGGACAGATACTTCCTACGAGCAGTACTTC
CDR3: CASSQAGTDTSYEQYF

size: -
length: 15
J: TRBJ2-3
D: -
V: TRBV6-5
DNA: TGTGCCAGCAGTTACTGGCGGAGCAAGTCAGATACGCAGTATTTT
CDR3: CASSYWRSKSDTQYF

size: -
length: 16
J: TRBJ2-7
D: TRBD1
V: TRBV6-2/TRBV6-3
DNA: TGTGCCAGCAGTTACCGTCGGGACAGGGTATCCTACGAGCAGTACTTC
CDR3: CASSYRRDRVSYEQYF

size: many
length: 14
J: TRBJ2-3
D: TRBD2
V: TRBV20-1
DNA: TGCAGTGCCGTACTCGGGGGGAGGTTAGATACGCAGTATTTT
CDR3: CSAVLGGRLDTQYF

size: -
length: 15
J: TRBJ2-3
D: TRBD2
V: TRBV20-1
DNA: TGCAGTGCTGGCCCCCTAGCGGGAGTGACAGATACGCAGTATTTT
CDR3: CSAGPLAGVTDTQYF

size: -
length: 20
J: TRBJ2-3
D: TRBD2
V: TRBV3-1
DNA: TGTGCCAGCAGCCAAGTGAGTCTAGCGGGGGACCCATTACCAACAGATACGCAGTATTTT
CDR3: CASSQVSLAGDPLPTDTQYF

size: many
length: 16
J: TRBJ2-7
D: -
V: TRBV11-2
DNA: TGTGCCAGCAGCTTAGCCTCACCGGGCCACAGCAACGAGCAGTACTTC
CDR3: CASSLASPGHSNEQYF

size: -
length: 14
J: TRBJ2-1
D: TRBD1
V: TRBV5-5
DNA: TGTGCCAGCAGCTTGGGACAGGGGGGCAATGAGCAGTTCTTC
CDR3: CASSLGQGGNEQFF

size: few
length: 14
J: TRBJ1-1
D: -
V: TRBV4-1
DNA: TGCGCCAGCAGCCAATATAACATGAACACTGAAGCTTTCTTT
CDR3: CASSQYNMNTEAFF

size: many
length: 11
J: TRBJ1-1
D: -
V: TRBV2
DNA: TGTGCCAGCAGTGAAAGCGCGGGAGCTTTCTTT
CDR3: CASSESAGAFF

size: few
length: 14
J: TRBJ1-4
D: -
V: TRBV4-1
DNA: TGCGCCAGCAGCCAAGGGTCGGGGGGCGAAAAACTGTTTTTT
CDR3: CASSQGSGGEKLFF

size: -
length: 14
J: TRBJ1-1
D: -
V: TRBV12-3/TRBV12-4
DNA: TGCGCCAGCAGTTTTGGGCAGCTGAACACTGGAGCTTTCTTT
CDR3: CASSFGQLNTGAFF

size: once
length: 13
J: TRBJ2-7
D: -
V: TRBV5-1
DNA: TGCGCCAGCTCCTTCGCGGGTTCCTACGAGCAGTACTTC
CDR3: CASSFAGSYEQYF